A single sample is the source of the 3 T cell receptor beta chains below, sequenced in a study of identical twins. TCRdb re-called the 5' RACE reads through MiXCR, storing one row per CDR3 protein. Of 500,000 to 650,000 distinct CDR3 sequences in the sample, 20% to 25% were seen once. This sample also appeared in a second study, on yellow fever vaccine responses in identical twins.

Sequencing was carried out using CD4+ T cells sorted from blood. The receptors were sampled from a woman aged 18-30 years in good health.

This chain joins TRBV20-1 and TRBJ1-4; 8 bases map to TRBD1. This CDR3 has 14 amino acids. Germline V gives CDR1 DFQATT, CDR2 SNEGSKA (reference sequence). The V segment lost 1 base and the J segment 7 bases; nucleotides outside the gene matches: 5. In DNA form, the CDR3 reads TGCAGTGCTAGAGCGGGACAGGCGATTGAAAAACTGTTTTTT. Translating gives CSARAGQAIEKLFF.

This clonotype was picked up a small number of times. The gene calls are TRBV6-5 and TRBJ1-1; TRBD1 agrees at 7 bases. After removal of 0 bases from V and 7 bases from J, the junction contained 5 bases not matched to a gene. Per germline, CDR1 MNHEY and CDR2 SVGAGI. The CDR3 loop spans 14 amino acids. CDR3 nucleotides: TGTGCCAGCAGTTACTCCTCAGGGACAGATGAAGCTTTCTTT. Protein sequence: CASSYSSGTDEAFF.

This clonotype was observed a few times. The chain recombines TRBV7-9 with TRBJ1-2; D possibly corresponds to TRBD1 (5 bases). Germline values: CDR1 SEHNR, CDR2 FQNEAQ (reference sequence). The CDR3 loop spans 12 amino acids. The V end lost 5 bases, the J end lost 7 bases, and 11 bases lay between the germline ends. The CDR3 region is CASSPGAAGYTF. Written as DNA, the CDR3 is TGTGCCAGCAGCCCCGGGGCGGCTGGCTACACCTTC.